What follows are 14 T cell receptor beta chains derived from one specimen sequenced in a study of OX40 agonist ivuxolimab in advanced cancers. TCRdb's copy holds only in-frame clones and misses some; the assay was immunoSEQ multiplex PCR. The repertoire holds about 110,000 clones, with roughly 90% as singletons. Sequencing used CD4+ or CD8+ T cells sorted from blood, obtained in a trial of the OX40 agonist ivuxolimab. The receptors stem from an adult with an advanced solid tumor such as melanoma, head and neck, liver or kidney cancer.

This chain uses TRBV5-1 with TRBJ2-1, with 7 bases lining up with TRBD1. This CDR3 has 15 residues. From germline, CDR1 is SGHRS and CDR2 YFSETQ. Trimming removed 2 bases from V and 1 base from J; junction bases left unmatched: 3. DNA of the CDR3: TGCGCCAGCAGCTTTACAGGGGTATCCTACAATGAGCAGTTCTTC. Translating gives CASSFTGVSYNEQFF.

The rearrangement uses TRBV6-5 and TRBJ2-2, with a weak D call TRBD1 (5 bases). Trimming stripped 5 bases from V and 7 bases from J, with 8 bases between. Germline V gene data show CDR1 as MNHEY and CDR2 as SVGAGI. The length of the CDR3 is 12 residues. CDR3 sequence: CASSRTGGELFF. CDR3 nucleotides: TGTGCCAGCAGTCGTACAGGCGGGGAGCTGTTTTTT.

CDR3 nucleotides: TGTGCCAGCAGTTACGGAAGACTAGCGGGAGGCGAGCAGTACTTC. Translation gives CASSYGRLAGGEQYF. The chain joins TRBV6-5 to TRBJ2-7; 13 nucleotides line up with TRBD2. V lost 2 bases, J lost 6 bases, and 4 bases stayed unmatched. CDR1 and CDR2 from the germline V gene are MNHEY and SVGAGI. This CDR3 has 15 residues.

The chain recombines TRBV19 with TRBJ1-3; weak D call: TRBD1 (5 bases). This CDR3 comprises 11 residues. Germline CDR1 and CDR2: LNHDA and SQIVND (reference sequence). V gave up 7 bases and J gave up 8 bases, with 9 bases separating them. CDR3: CASTDSHTIYF. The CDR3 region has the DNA TGTGCCAGTACAGACAGTCACACCATATATTTT.

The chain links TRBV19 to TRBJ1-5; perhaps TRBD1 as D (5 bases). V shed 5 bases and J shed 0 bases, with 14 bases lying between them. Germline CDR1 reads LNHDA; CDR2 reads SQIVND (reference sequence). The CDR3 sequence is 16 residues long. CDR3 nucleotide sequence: TGTGCCAGTAGTGGCGGGGGAAGTAATAGCAATCAGCCCCAGCATTTT. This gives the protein CASSGGGSNSNQPQHF.

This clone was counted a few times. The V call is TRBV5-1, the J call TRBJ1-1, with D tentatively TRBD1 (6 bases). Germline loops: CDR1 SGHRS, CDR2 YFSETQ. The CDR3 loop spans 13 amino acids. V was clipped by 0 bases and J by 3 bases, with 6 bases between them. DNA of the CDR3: TGCGCCAGCAGCTTGGACAGGGACACTGAAGCTTTCTTT. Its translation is CASSLDRDTEAFF.

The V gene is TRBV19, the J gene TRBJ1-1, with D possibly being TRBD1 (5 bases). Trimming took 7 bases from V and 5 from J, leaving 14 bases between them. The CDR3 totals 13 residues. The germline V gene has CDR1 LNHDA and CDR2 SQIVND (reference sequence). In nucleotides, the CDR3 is TGTGCCAGTACCGCCATGGGGGAGACTGAAGCTTTCTTT. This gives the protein CASTAMGETEAFF.

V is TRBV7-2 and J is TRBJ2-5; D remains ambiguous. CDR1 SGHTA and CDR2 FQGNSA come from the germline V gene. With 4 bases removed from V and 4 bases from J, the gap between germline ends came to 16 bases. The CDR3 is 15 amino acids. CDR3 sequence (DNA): TGTGCCAGCAGCTCAAGTTGGGGAAGGGCAGAGACCCAGTACTTC. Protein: CASSSSWGRAETQYF.

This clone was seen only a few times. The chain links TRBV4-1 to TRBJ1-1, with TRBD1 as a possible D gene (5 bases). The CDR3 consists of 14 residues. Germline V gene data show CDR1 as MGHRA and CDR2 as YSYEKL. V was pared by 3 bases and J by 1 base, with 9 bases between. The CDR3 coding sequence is TGCGCCAGCAGCCAGATTACAGGGAACACTGAAGCTTTCTTT. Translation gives CASSQITGNTEAFF.

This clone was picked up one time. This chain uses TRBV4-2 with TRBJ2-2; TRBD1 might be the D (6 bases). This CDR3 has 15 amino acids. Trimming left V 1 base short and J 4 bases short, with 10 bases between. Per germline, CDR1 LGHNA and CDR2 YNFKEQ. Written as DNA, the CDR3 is TGTGCCAGCAGCCAAGTGAGGGGGAGCACCGGGGAGCTGTTTTTT. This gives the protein CASSQVRGSTGELFF.

CDR3 amino acids: CASSLVQQAGYEQYF. The CDR3 nucleotides read TGTGCCAGCAGCCTGGTGCAGCAGGCTGGCTACGAGCAGTACTTC. V and J are TRBV5-6 and TRBJ2-7; D remains ambiguous. Germline CDR1 is SGHDT and CDR2 is YYEEEE. The CDR3 spans 15 residues. Trimming cost V 4 bases and J 3 bases, with 17 bases left between them.

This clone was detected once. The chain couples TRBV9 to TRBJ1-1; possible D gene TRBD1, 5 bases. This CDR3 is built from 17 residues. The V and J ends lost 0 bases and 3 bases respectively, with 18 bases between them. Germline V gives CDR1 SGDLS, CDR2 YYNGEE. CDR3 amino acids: CASSVAVQDPRDTEAFF. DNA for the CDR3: TGTGCCAGCAGCGTAGCGGTACAGGACCCTAGGGACACTGAAGCTTTCTTT.

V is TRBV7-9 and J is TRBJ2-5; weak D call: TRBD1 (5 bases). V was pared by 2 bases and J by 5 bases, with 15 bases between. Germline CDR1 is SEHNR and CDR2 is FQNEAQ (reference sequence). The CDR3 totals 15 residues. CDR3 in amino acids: CASSLLGQGWETQYF. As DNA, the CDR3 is TGTGCCAGCAGCTTACTAGGGCAGGGTTGGGAGACCCAGTACTTC. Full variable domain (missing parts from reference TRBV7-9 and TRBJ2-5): DTGVSQNPRHKITKRGQNVTFRCDPISEHNRLYWYRQTLGQGPEFLTYFQNEAQLEKSRLLSDRFSAERPKGSFSTLEIQRTEQGDSAMYLCASSLLGQGWETQYFGPGTRLLVL.

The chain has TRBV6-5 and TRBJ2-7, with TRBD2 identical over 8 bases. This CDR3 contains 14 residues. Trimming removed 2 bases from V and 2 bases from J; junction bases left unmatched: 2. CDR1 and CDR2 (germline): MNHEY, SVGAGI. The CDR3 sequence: CASSYTGGAYEQYF. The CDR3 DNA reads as TGTGCCAGCAGTTACACGGGGGGGGCCTACGAGCAGTACTTC.